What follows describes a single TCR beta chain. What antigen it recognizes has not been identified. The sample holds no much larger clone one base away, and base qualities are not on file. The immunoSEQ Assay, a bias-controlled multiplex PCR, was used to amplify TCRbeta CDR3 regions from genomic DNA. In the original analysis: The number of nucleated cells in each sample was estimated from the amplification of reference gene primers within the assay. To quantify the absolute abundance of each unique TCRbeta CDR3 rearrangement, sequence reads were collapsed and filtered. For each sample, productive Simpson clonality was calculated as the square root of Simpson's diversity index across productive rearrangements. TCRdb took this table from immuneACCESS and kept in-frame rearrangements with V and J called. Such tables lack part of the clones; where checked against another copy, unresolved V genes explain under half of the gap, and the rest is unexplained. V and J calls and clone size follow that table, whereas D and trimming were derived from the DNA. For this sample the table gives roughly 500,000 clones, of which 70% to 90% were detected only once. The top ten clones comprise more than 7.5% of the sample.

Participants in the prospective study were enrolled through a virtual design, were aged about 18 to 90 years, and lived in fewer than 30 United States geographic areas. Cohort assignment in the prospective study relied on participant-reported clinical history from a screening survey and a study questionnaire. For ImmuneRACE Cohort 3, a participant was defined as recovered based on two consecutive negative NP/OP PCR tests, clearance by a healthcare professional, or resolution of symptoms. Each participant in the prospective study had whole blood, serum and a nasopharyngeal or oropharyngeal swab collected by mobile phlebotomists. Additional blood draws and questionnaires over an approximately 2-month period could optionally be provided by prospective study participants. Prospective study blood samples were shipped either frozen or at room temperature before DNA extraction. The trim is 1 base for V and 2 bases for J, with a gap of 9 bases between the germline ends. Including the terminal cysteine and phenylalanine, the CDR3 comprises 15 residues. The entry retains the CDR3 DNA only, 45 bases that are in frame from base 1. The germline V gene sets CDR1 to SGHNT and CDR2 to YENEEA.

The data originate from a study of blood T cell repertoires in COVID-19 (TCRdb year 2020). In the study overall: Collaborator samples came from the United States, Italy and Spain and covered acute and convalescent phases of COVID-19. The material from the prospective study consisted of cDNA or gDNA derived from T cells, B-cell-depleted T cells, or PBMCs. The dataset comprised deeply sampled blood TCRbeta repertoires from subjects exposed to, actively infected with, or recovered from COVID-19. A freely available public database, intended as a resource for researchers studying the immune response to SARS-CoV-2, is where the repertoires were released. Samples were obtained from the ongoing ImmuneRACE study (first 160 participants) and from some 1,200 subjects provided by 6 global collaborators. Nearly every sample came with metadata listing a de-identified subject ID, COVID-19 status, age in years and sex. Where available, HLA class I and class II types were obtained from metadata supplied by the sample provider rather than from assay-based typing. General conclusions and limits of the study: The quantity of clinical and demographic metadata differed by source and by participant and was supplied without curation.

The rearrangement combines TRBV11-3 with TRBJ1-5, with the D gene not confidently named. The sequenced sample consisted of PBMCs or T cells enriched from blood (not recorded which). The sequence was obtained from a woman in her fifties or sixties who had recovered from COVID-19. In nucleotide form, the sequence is TGTGCCAGCAGCTTAGGCTTAGCCCGCAATCAGCCCCAGCATTTT. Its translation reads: CASSLGLARNQPQHF.